These 13 T cell receptor beta chains share one sample of origin, sequenced in a study of T cells after posttransplantation cyclophosphamide. The repertoire was sequenced with immunoSEQ multiplex PCR; TCRdb's copy has only in-frame clones and lacks some. The repertoire has tens of thousands of clones, about 90% of them found once; the top ten carry approximately 3.1%. Specimen: PBMCs. The receptors were gathered from a woman between 45 and 60 years old in good health and a related stem cell transplant donor.

In nucleotides, the CDR3 is TGTGCCAGCAGCTCATTGACAGGGGGCTATGGCTACACCTTC. As protein: CASSSLTGGYGYTF. This sequence joins TRBV7-2 and TRBJ1-2, with TRBD1 identical over 9 bases. In germline, CDR1 is SGHTA, CDR2 FQGNSA. CDR3 size: 14 residues. With 4 bases clipped from V and 4 bases from J, the junction kept 4 bases outside the gene matches.

The V gene is TRBV2, the J gene TRBJ2-5, with 11 bases matching TRBD2. The CDR3 has 16 residues. Germline loops: CDR1 SNHLY, CDR2 FYNNEI. J gave up 2 bases and V 4 bases, and 6 bases lay outside the gene matches. The CDR3 loop reads CASSAGTSGSQETQYF. CDR3 sequence (DNA): TGTGCCAGCAGTGCCGGGACTAGCGGATCTCAAGAGACCCAGTACTTC.

The chain recombines TRBV10-1 with TRBJ2-1; possible D gene TRBD2, 6 bases. Deletions cut 0 bases from V and 2 bases from J, with 14 bases between. CDR1 is WNHNN, CDR2 SYGVQD, per germline (reference sequence). The length of the CDR3 is 17 residues. The CDR3 spells CASSESTRRTAYNEQFF. In DNA form, the CDR3 reads TGCGCCAGCAGTGAGTCGACTAGAAGAACGGCCTACAATGAGCAGTTCTTC.

The rearrangement links TRBV5-8 to TRBJ2-5, with 7 bases aligning to TRBD2. CDR1 SGHTS and CDR2 YDEGEE come from the germline V gene. Trimming cost V 4 bases and J 3 bases; bases outside gene matches: 6. CDR3 length: 14 residues. The CDR3 coding sequence is TGTGCCAGCAGCGCGCACGGGGGGAAAGAGACCCAGTACTTC. Its protein product is CASSAHGGKETQYF.

The chain combines TRBV19 with TRBJ2-1; possibly TRBD1 for D (5 bases). Per germline, CDR1 LNHDA and CDR2 SQIVND (reference sequence). The length of the CDR3 is 16 residues. V dropped 5 bases and J dropped 6 bases, with 20 bases sitting between them. CDR3 DNA sequence: TGTGCCAGTAGTCCCCGCAGGGAAGTTTTGGGCAATGAGCAGTTCTTC. This sequence encodes CASSPRREVLGNEQFF.

The chain couples TRBV10-2 to TRBJ1-1; D might be TRBD1 (6 bases). There are 12 residues in the CDR3. V was cut by 3 bases and J by 4 bases, with 6 bases left in between. CDR1 is WSHSY, CDR2 SAAADI, per germline. CDR3 sequence reads: CASSEGGTEAFF. The DNA for the CDR3 is TGCGCCAGCAGTGAAGGGGGCACTGAAGCTTTCTTT.

V gene TRBV5-6 combines with J gene TRBJ2-2; D is undetermined. CDR3 size: 16 residues. Germline V lookup: CDR1 SGHDT, CDR2 YYEEEE. Trimming took off 5 bases at V and 0 bases at J, with 14 bases between the two ends. The CDR3 coding sequence is TGTGCCAGCAGGGGCCTTATTCCCTCGAACACCGGGGAGCTGTTTTTT. This gives the protein CASRGLIPSNTGELFF.

The chain joins TRBV11-1 to TRBJ2-3, with 7 nucleotides matching TRBD2. Unmatched junction bases numbered 5, after V lost 7 bases and J lost 4 bases. CDR1 is SGHAT, CDR2 FQDESV, per germline (reference sequence). This CDR3 has 13 amino acids. CDR3 sequence: CASTPTSADTQYF. The DNA of the CDR3 is TGTGCCAGCACCCCCACTAGCGCAGATACGCAGTATTTT.

This chain joins TRBV11-3 and TRBJ2-2; 8 positions agree with TRBD2. Trimming took 0 bases from V and 5 from J; bases not matched to a gene: 5. This CDR3 has 16 residues. The germline CDR1 and CDR2 sequences are SGHNT and YENEEA. CDR3 nucleotide sequence: TGTGCCAGCAGCTTAGAGGTCGGCGGGGGGACCGGGGAGCTGTTTTTT. This gives the protein CASSLEVGGGTGELFF.

This chain joins TRBV6-5 and TRBJ2-1; no clear D. Germline-derived CDR1 and CDR2 are MNHEY and SVGAGI. Trimming left V 6 bases short and J 6 bases short, with 15 bases between. The length of the CDR3 is 14 residues. The CDR3 protein is CASSRYPRPNEQFF. As DNA, the CDR3 is TGTGCCAGCAGCCGGTACCCTCGTCCCAATGAGCAGTTCTTC.

The chain carries TRBV6-1 and TRBJ2-5, with D perhaps matching TRBD1 (6 bases). Germline-derived CDR1 and CDR2 are MNHNS and SASEGT. V was clipped by 4 bases and J by 10 bases, with 19 bases between them. The CDR3 runs 14 residues. The CDR3 protein is CASSALTGTWDQYF. In DNA, the CDR3 is TGTGCCAGCAGTGCGTTGACAGGTACTTGGGACCAGTACTTC.

This CDR3 reads CASSLEAGGTGELFF. CDR3 coding DNA: TGCGCCAGCAGCTTGGAGGCAGGGGGCACCGGGGAGCTGTTTTTT. The J gene is TRBJ2-2, the V gene TRBV5-1; TRBD1 agrees at 7 bases. The CDR3 runs to 15 residues. V lost 0 bases to trimming and J lost 4 bases; unmatched junction nucleotides: 3. In germline, CDR1 is SGHRS, CDR2 YFSETQ.

The CDR3 loop is CASSPREVRLNTEAFF. The DNA of the CDR3 is TGTGCCAGCTCACCACGTGAGGTGAGGTTGAACACTGAAGCTTTCTTT. This chain uses TRBV18 with TRBJ1-1; D unclear. V lost 1 base and J lost 0, with 12 bases in between. The germline V gene encodes CDR1 KGHSH and CDR2 LQKENI. This CDR3 is built from 16 residues.